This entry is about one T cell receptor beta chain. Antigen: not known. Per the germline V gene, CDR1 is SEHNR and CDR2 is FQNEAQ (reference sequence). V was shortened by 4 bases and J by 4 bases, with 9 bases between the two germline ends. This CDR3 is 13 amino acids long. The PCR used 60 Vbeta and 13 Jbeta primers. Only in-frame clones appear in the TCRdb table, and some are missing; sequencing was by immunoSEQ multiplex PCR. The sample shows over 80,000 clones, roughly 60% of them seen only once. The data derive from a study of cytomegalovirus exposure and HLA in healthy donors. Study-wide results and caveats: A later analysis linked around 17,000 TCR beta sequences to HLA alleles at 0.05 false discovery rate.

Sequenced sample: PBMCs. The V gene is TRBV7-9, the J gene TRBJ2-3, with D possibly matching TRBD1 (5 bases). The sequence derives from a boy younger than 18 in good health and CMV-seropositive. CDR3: CASSSDSADTQYF. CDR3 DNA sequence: TGTGCCAGCAGCTCCGACAGCGCAGATACGCAGTATTTT.